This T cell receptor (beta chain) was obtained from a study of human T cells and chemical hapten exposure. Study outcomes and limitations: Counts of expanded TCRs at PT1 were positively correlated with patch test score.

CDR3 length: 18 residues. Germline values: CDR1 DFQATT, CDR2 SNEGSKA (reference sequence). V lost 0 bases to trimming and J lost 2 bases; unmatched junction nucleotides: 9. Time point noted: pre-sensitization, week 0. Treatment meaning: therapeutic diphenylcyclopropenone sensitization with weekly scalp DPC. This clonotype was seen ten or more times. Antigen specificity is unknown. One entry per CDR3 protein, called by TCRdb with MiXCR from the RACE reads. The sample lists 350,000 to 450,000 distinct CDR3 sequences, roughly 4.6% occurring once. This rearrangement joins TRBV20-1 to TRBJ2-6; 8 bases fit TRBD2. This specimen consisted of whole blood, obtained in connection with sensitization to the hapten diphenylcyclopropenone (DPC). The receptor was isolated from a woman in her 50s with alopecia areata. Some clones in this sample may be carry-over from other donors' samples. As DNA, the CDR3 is TGCAGTGCTAGAGACACTAGCGGATGGCGTGCTGGGGCCAACGTCCTGACTTTC. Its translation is CSARDTSGWRAGANVLTF.